The 27 T cell receptor beta chains presented below share a single source sample, sequenced in a study of cytomegalovirus exposure and HLA in healthy donors. With 60 Vbeta and 13 Jbeta primers, the PCR was carried out. Using immunoSEQ multiplex PCR, the repertoire was profiled, and TCRdb retains in-frame clones only, with some absent. The data contain about 130,000 clones, 74% of them singletons. Sequencing was done on a sample of PBMCs. The receptors come from a man aged 35 to 55 in good health and CMV-seropositive.

The V call is TRBV15, the J call TRBJ2-7; TRBD1 aligns across 8 bases. The CDR3 is made up of 14 amino acids. CDR1 and CDR2 from the germline V gene are LNHNV and YYDKDF (reference sequence). With 0 bases clipped from V and 5 bases from J, the junction kept 3 bases outside the gene matches. The CDR3: CATSRDDRGDEQYF. The CDR3 nucleotides are TGTGCCACCAGCAGAGACGACAGGGGCGACGAGCAGTACTTC.

This chain connects TRBV10-3 to TRBJ2-1; 7 nucleotides align to TRBD1. Per the germline V gene, CDR1 is ENHRY and CDR2 is SYGVKD. After removal of 2 bases from V and 3 bases from J, the junction contained 7 bases not matched to a gene. CDR3 length: 16 amino acids. The CDR3 is CAISELQTGIYNEQFF. The CDR3 DNA follows: TGTGCCATCAGTGAGCTCCAGACAGGGATCTACAATGAGCAGTTCTTC.

The CDR3 is CASSHLHREGTEAFF. The CDR3 DNA follows: TGCGCCAGCAGCCACCTACACAGGGAGGGCACTGAAGCTTTCTTT. The chain joins TRBV4-1 to TRBJ1-1, with a tentative D call TRBD1 (6 bases). CDR3 length: 15 residues. Per the germline V gene, CDR1 is MGHRA and CDR2 is YSYEKL. The V end lost 3 bases, the J end lost 4 bases, and 15 bases lay between the germline ends.

The rearrangement joins TRBV19 to TRBJ2-5; 11 bases map to TRBD2. The CDR3 sequence is 22 residues long. CDR1 is LNHDA and CDR2 is SQIVND in the germline V gene (reference sequence). V gave up 3 bases and J gave up 4 bases; unmatched junction bases: 25. CDR3 in amino acids: CASSMRRSGGGLAGIGGETQYF. CDR3 DNA sequence: TGTGCCAGTAGTATGAGGAGATCAGGGGGTGGACTAGCGGGCATCGGCGGAGAGACCCAGTACTTC.

The rearrangement joins TRBV27 to TRBJ2-7; D is ambiguous. Germline V CDR1 and CDR2: MNHEY, SMNVEV (reference sequence). V lost 6 bases and J 4 bases, leaving 19 bases between the germline ends. The CDR3 has 15 residues. This chain's CDR3 is CASSPLNAVVYEQYF. CDR3 bases: TGTGCCAGCAGCCCCTTAAATGCGGTTGTATACGAGCAGTACTTC.

This clone was counted a single time. The same CDR3 is also encoded by other DNA sequences in this sample. This chain links TRBV19 with TRBJ1-1, with D possibly being TRBD1 (5 bases). Looked up from germline, CDR1 is LNHDA and CDR2 is SQIVND (reference sequence). The length of the CDR3 is 14 residues. With 2 bases removed from V and 0 bases from J, the gap between germline ends came to 7 bases. In nucleotides, the CDR3 is TGTGCCAGTAGTATAAGGGGCCTGAACACTGAAGCTTTCTTT. It yields the protein CASSIRGLNTEAFF.

The chain is built from TRBV18 and TRBJ1-6, with a possible D match to TRBD1 (6 bases). Between the trimmed V and J ends, which lost 4 bases and 9 bases, there was a span of 13 bases. The CDR3 extends over 14 amino acids. Germline assignment: CDR1 KGHSH and CDR2 LQKENI. CDR3 in amino acids: CASSRKQGSSPLHF. CDR3 DNA sequence: TGTGCCAGCTCACGAAAACAGGGATCTTCACCCCTCCACTTT.

As DNA, the CDR3 is TGTGCCAGTACCCTGAGGGCTGGGTACGAGCAGTACTTC. Translating it yields CASTLRAGYEQYF. The gene calls are TRBV19 and TRBJ2-7, with D perhaps TRBD2 (5 bases). The CDR3 loop spans 13 amino acids. Per germline, CDR1 LNHDA and CDR2 SQIVND (reference sequence). Trimming pared 7 bases from V and 4 bases from J, leaving 14 bases between.

The rearrangement joins TRBV9 to TRBJ1-1; 8 nucleotides agree with TRBD1. With V trimmed by 3 bases and J by 0 bases, 13 bases remained unmatched. Germline V gives CDR1 SGDLS, CDR2 YYNGEE. This CDR3 is built from 18 residues. The CDR3 bases are TGTGCCAGCAGCGCGAGTACCGGGACAGGACTCATGAACACTGAAGCTTTCTTT. This encodes CASSASTGTGLMNTEAFF.

The chain carries TRBV6-1 and TRBJ2-5; TRBD2 is a possible D gene (5 bases). This CDR3 region has 14 residues. Germline lookup yields CDR1 MNHNS and CDR2 SASEGT. The V end lost 6 bases, the J end lost 7 bases, and 18 bases lay between the germline ends. CDR3 nucleotide sequence: TGTGCCAGCAGCCTAACTAGGGATCTGGGGACCCAGTACTTC. Protein sequence: CASSLTRDLGTQYF.

The chain employs TRBV18 and TRBJ2-7; D gene unclear. The CDR3 is made up of 15 amino acids. Trimming shortened V by 2 bases and J by 3 bases, and 14 bases separated the two germline ends. Germline loops: CDR1 KGHSH, CDR2 LQKENI. CDR3 DNA sequence: TGTGCCAGCTCACCAACCAGCCAGGTTTTCTACGAGCAGTACTTC. Protein: CASSPTSQVFYEQYF.

The rearrangement joins TRBV4-1 to TRBJ2-1; D unclear. The CDR3 extends over 12 amino acids. CDR1 and CDR2 (germline): MGHRA, YSYEKL. The V end lost 4 bases, the J end lost 10 bases, and 11 bases lay between the germline ends. CDR3 sequence reads: CASSLLPGEQFF. CDR3 bases: TGCGCCAGCAGCCTTCTTCCCGGGGAGCAGTTCTTC.

The V call is TRBV5-1, the J call TRBJ2-1; tentatively, D is TRBD1 (5 bases). Trimming pared 0 bases from V and 8 bases from J, leaving 12 bases between. Germline V gene data show CDR1 as SGHRS and CDR2 as YFSETQ. The CDR3 sequence is 14 residues long. The CDR3 DNA is TGCGCCAGCAGCTTGGCCGCGGCAGGGCATGAGCAGTTCTTC. Protein sequence: CASSLAAAGHEQFF.

The chain recombines TRBV19 with TRBJ2-1; D perhaps matches TRBD2 (6 bases). Germline CDR1 LNHDA, CDR2 SQIVND (reference sequence). CDR3 length equals 15 residues. Trimming took off 4 bases at V and 8 bases at J, with 18 bases between the two ends. The CDR3 DNA reads TGTGCCAGTAGTAATCGGGGGAAGAGTTGGGATGAGCAGTTCTTC. Protein: CASSNRGKSWDEQFF.

The rearrangement links TRBV10-3 to TRBJ2-7, with D tentatively TRBD1 (5 bases). CDR3 size: 12 residues. CDR1 and CDR2 (germline): ENHRY, SYGVKD. V was trimmed by 10 bases and J by 4 bases, leaving 14 bases between them. The CDR3 nucleotides read TGTGCCACCGGCCTGGGGCGGTACGAGCAGTACTTC. Translation gives CATGLGRYEQYF.

V usage is TRBV7-9 and J usage is TRBJ2-3, with D perhaps matching TRBD2 (6 bases). Germline-derived CDR1 and CDR2 are SEHNR and FQNEAQ (reference sequence). The V gene lost 5 bases and the J gene lost 0 bases, with 12 bases spanning the gap. CDR3 length equals 15 residues. This chain's CDR3 is CASSTVADSTDTQYF. CDR3 nucleotides: TGTGCCAGCAGCACGGTAGCGGATAGCACAGATACGCAGTATTTT.

CDR3: CASSFAGTYEQYF. CDR3 coding DNA: TGTGCCAGCAGCTTCGCAGGGACCTACGAGCAGTACTTC. The V call is TRBV7-9, the J call TRBJ2-7, with D perhaps TRBD1 (5 bases). The V gene lost 3 bases and the J gene lost 2 bases, with 8 bases spanning the gap. The CDR3 totals 13 residues. Looked up from germline, CDR1 is SEHNR and CDR2 is FQNEAQ (reference sequence). The full variable domain, in which reference TRBV7-9 and TRBJ2-7 provide the parts outside the CDR3, is DTGVSQNPRHKITKRGQNVTFRCDPISEHNRLYWYRQTLGQGPEFLTYFQNEAQLEKSRLLSDRFSAERPKGSFSTLEIQRTEQGDSAMYLCASSFAGTYEQYFGPGTRLTVT.

This chain joins TRBV11-3 and TRBJ2-5, with TRBD2 matching 11 bases. Germline values: CDR1 SGHNT, CDR2 YENEEA. The CDR3 is 14 amino acids. The ends lost 5 bases at V and 4 bases at J; junction bases unmatched: 3. The CDR3 loop is CASSIAGGTETQYF. In DNA, the CDR3 is TGTGCCAGCAGCATAGCGGGGGGGACAGAGACCCAGTACTTC.

The chain recombines TRBV6-1 with TRBJ2-3; D possibly corresponds to TRBD1 (6 bases). CDR1 and CDR2 from the germline V gene are MNHNS and SASEGT. The CDR3 runs to 14 residues. Deletions cut 6 bases from V and 0 bases from J, with 10 bases between. In nucleotides, the CDR3 is TGTGCCAGCAGCCGGACAGCCAGCACAGATACGCAGTATTTT. Protein product: CASSRTASTDTQYF.

The V gene is TRBV25-1, the J gene TRBJ2-2; the D gene is possibly TRBD2 (5 bases). The ends were cut back, 1 base at V and 7 bases at J, with 16 bases in the middle. The CDR3 spans 16 residues. Germline V lookup: CDR1 MGHDK, CDR2 SYGVNS. This CDR3 reads CASSESLNGEGGELFF. CDR3 bases: TGTGCCAGCAGTGAATCACTTAATGGAGAGGGCGGGGAGCTGTTTTTT.

The chain links TRBV19 to TRBJ1-1; a weak D match, TRBD1 (5 bases). The CDR3 length is 13 residues. V lost 7 bases and J 4 bases, leaving 13 bases between the germline ends. The germline V gene has CDR1 LNHDA and CDR2 SQIVND (reference sequence). CDR3 DNA sequence: TGTGCCAGTATTATTCAGGGATCCACTGAAGCTTTCTTT. It yields the protein CASIIQGSTEAFF. Drawing the rest from reference TRBV19 and TRBJ1-1, the complete variable domain is DGGITQSPKYLFRKEGQNVTLSCEQNLNHDAMYWYRQDPGQGLRLIYYSQIVNDFQKGDIAEGYSVSREKKESFPLTVTSAQKNPTAFYLCASIIQGSTEAFFGQGTRLTVV.

For this clone: One end of the junction varies from germline; a read error may be responsible. This rearrangement joins TRBV7-7 to TRBJ2-1; 7 bases align to TRBD2. Germline values: CDR1 SSHAT, CDR2 FNYEAQ (reference sequence). The CDR3 runs to 18 residues. The CDR3 DNA is TGTGCTAGCAGCTTGGGGGGATTCCTTTGGGGGGAGGGAAATGAGCAGTTCTTC. It yields the protein CASSLGGFLWGEGNEQFF.

This chain connects TRBV28 to TRBJ2-3; 11 bases line up with TRBD1. The CDR3 spans 14 residues. CDR1 and CDR2 (germline): MDHEN, SYDVKM. V shed 5 bases and J 5 bases; nucleotides not matched to a gene: 3. The CDR3 sequence is CASSGGTGGDTQYF. The CDR3 DNA follows: TGTGCCAGCAGTGGAGGGACAGGGGGAGATACGCAGTATTTT.

J is TRBJ1-6 and V is TRBV11-2; perhaps TRBD1 as D (5 bases). V dropped 1 base and J dropped 5 bases, with 18 bases sitting between them. The CDR3 length is 18 residues. The germline V gene has CDR1 SGHAT and CDR2 FQNNGV. The CDR3, as DNA: TGTGCCAGCAGCTTAGGACAGCAACTTCGATGGAATAATTCACCCCTCCACTTT. Its protein is CASSLGQQLRWNNSPLHF.

The chain recombines TRBV7-9 with TRBJ2-5; possibly TRBD2 for D (5 bases). Trimming removed 3 bases from V and 5 bases from J, with 7 bases in between. The CDR3 is 12 residues long. Germline V lookup: CDR1 SEHNR, CDR2 FQNEAQ (reference sequence). CDR3 protein: CASSFGGETQYF. The CDR3 DNA sequence: TGTGCCAGCAGCTTTGGCGGGGAGACCCAGTACTTC.

Turning to this clone: At one of its ends the junction is not consistent with the germline gene, which may arise from a read error. This same CDR3 is encoded by further DNA sequences in the sample. The chain uses TRBV6-5 and TRBJ1-5; D is unclear. Germline V lookup: CDR1 MNHEY, CDR2 SVGAGI. This CDR3 comprises 15 residues. As DNA, the CDR3 is TGTGCCAGCAGTTACGGGCAAAACAGCAATCAGCCCCAGCACTTT. This translates into CASSYGQNSNQPQHF.

J is TRBJ2-7 and V is TRBV15; D gene ambiguous. V lost 4 bases and J lost 6, with 10 bases in between. Germline V gene data show CDR1 as LNHNV and CDR2 as YYDKDF (reference sequence). This CDR3 comprises 12 residues. The CDR3 DNA is TGTGCCACCAGCACCCCCCCCCGCGAGCAGTACTTC. It specifies CATSTPPREQYF.